The 22 T cell receptor beta chains below all came from one sample that was sequenced in a study of T cell repertoires in cytomegalovirus infection. Which antigens these TCRs recognize remains unknown. Each CDR3 protein gets one entry after TCRdb re-called the reads with MiXCR. The table shows 100,000 to 150,000 distinct CDR3 sequences, with 25% to 35% occurring only once. The specimen comprised CD8+ T cells from cultured PBMCs, sampled from culture after CMV antigen stimulation. These receptors were taken from a human donor in good health (CMV status not recorded). Some clones in this sample may be carry-over from other donors' samples.

The chain carries TRBV25-1 and TRBJ2-2, with D possibly being TRBD1 or TRBD2 (5 bases each). This CDR3 has 14 amino acids. Germline-derived CDR1 and CDR2 are MGHDK and SYGVNS. V dropped 6 bases and J dropped 4 bases, with 12 bases sitting between them. As DNA, the CDR3 is TGTGCCAGCAGGCAAGATGGGGGCACCGGGGAGCTGTTTTTT. Its protein is CASRQDGGTGELFF.

This clonotype was detected a few times. This chain joins TRBV7-9 and TRBJ2-5, with D perhaps TRBD1 (7 bases). V was trimmed by 6 bases and J by 5 bases, leaving 16 bases between them. Germline CDR1 and CDR2: SEHNR and FQNEAQ (reference sequence). This CDR3 comprises 14 residues. The CDR3 sequence is CASSPKTGRETQYF. The CDR3 DNA reads TGTGCCAGCAGTCCGAAGACAGGGAGGGAGACCCAGTACTTC.

In this sample, this clonotype turned up a few times. This chain uses TRBV6-1 with TRBJ2-3; the D gene is possibly TRBD2 (6 bases). The CDR3 has 13 residues. V dropped 2 bases and J dropped 3 bases, with 6 bases sitting between them. Germline V gene data show CDR1 as MNHNS and CDR2 as SASEGT. The CDR3 DNA reads TGTGCCAGCAGTGAACTAGCGACAGATACGCAGTATTTT. It encodes CASSELATDTQYF.

This clonotype was seen many times. The chain combines TRBV7-8 with TRBJ2-1, with D tentatively TRBD1 (6 bases). Germline V CDR1 and CDR2: SGHVS, FQNEAQ. V lost 5 bases, J lost 0 bases, and 11 bases lay in between. The CDR3 runs to 15 residues. The CDR3 reads CASSPNRVSYNEQFF. For the CDR3, the DNA is TGTGCCAGCAGCCCCAACAGGGTCTCCTACAATGAGCAGTTCTTC.

This clonotype has ten or more counts. The rearrangement links TRBV6-1 to TRBJ2-3; the D gene is possibly TRBD1 (6 bases). Per germline, CDR1 MNHNS and CDR2 SASEGT. The CDR3 has 16 residues. V lost 7 bases and J 0 bases, leaving 17 bases between the germline ends. CDR3 DNA sequence: TGTGCCAGCAACCCCGGCAGGGGCGCTAGCACAGATACGCAGTATTTT. Protein sequence: CASNPGRGASTDTQYF.

The chain links TRBV7-6 to TRBJ1-5; D not resolved. V shed 1 base and J shed 0 bases, with 10 bases lying between them. The germline CDR1 and CDR2 sequences are SGHVS and FNYEAQ. The CDR3 has 16 amino acids. The chain's CDR3 is CASSLGPGYSNQPQHF. The CDR3 nucleotides read TGTGCCAGCAGCTTAGGTCCGGGGTATAGCAATCAGCCCCAGCATTTT.

This clonotype was seen repeatedly, ten times or more. The gene calls are TRBV20-1 and TRBJ2-3, with 9 nucleotides matching TRBD2. Germline V gene data show CDR1 as DFQATT and CDR2 as SNEGSKA (reference sequence). The CDR3 loop spans 15 amino acids. Unmatched junction bases numbered 6, after V lost 3 bases and J lost 2 bases. The CDR3 nucleotides are TGCAGTGCTAGCCCGGGACTAGCAAACACAGATACGCAGTATTTT. Protein sequence: CSASPGLANTDTQYF.

This clonotype was counted at least ten times. This chain connects TRBV28 to TRBJ2-7; 7 positions agree with TRBD1. V gave up 5 bases and J gave up 4 bases; unmatched junction bases: 11. The CDR3 is 15 amino acids. In germline, CDR1 is MDHEN, CDR2 SYDVKM. Here the CDR3 DNA reads TGTGCCAGCAGTGGAACCCGGGACAGAGTATACGAGCAGTACTTC. Residues: CASSGTRDRVYEQYF.

The genes are TRBV28 and TRBJ2-1; 10 positions match TRBD2. The CDR3 totals 15 residues. Per germline, CDR1 MDHEN and CDR2 SYDVKM. V lost 6 bases and J lost 3; bases outside the gene matches: 5. The CDR3 region is CASSLLAGSYNEQFF. The CDR3 nucleotides are TGTGCCAGCAGCTTACTAGCGGGGAGCTACAATGAGCAGTTCTTC.

The V gene is TRBV7-9, the J gene TRBJ2-1, with TRBD2 identical over 10 bases. Germline V gene sequence: CDR1 SEHNR, CDR2 FQNEAQ (reference sequence). The CDR3 covers 18 residues. V trimming: 3 bases; J trimming: 1 base; junction bases outside the gene matches: 9. CDR3 loop: CASSLGLAGDTSYNEQFF. CDR3 bases: TGTGCCAGCAGCTTGGGGCTAGCGGGGGACACTTCCTACAATGAGCAGTTCTTC.

The chain couples TRBV6-5 to TRBJ1-5; D is unclear. CDR1 MNHEY and CDR2 SVGAGI come from the germline V gene. Trimming removed 6 bases from V and 6 bases from J, with 21 bases in between. CDR3 size: 16 residues. The CDR3 protein is CASRPHPQAASQPQHF. The CDR3 DNA follows: TGTGCCAGCAGACCTCATCCGCAGGCGGCGAGTCAGCCCCAGCATTTT.

This clonotype was recorded a few times. In DNA form, the CDR3 reads TGTGCCAGCAGTTACGGACAGGGGGGCTCCTTAACCGGGGAGCTGTTTTTT. Translation gives CASSYGQGGSLTGELFF. This chain connects TRBV6-6 to TRBJ2-2, with 10 bases that match TRBD1. The germline V gene has CDR1 MNHNY and CDR2 SVGAGI (reference sequence). The CDR3 is made up of 17 amino acids. The V gene end was trimmed by 2 bases and the J gene end by 5 bases; junction bases not matched to a gene: 8.

In this sample, this clonotype turned up a few times. V is TRBV28 and J is TRBJ2-3; possibly TRBD1 for D (6 bases). This CDR3 is built from 17 residues. V was pared by 8 bases and J by 0 bases, with 21 bases between. Germline CDR1 and CDR2: MDHEN and SYDVKM. The CDR3 nucleotides read TGTGCCAGCTCTGGGGGCGGCTCTGTCAAAAGCACAGATACGCAGTATTTT. Residues: CASSGGGSVKSTDTQYF. The complete variable domain, with remaining parts taken from reference TRBV28 and TRBJ2-3, reads DVKVTQSSRYLVKRTGEKVFLECVQDMDHENMFWYRQDPGLGLRLIYFSYDVKMKEKGDIPEGYSVSREKKERFSLILESASTNQTSMYLCASSGGGSVKSTDTQYFGPGTRLTVL.

The table lists this clonotype with a few counts. J is TRBJ1-4 and V is TRBV7-2; 8 positions match TRBD1. Unmatched junction bases numbered 7, after V lost 5 bases and J lost 2 bases. The CDR3 is 16 residues long. Germline-derived CDR1 and CDR2 are SGHTA and FQGNSA. CDR3: CASSKGQGGTNEKLFF. The CDR3 bases are TGTGCCAGCAGCAAAGGACAGGGAGGGACTAATGAAAAACTGTTTTTT.

This clonotype was picked up many times. The gene calls are TRBV11-2 and TRBJ2-7; 9 bases are a match to TRBD1. The CDR3 sequence is 16 residues long. V gave up 0 bases and J gave up 2 bases; unmatched junction bases: 5. CDR1 SGHAT and CDR2 FQNNGV come from the germline V gene. Here the CDR3 DNA reads TGTGCCAGCAGCTTAGAGGTAGGGACAGGGACCTACGAGCAGTACTTC. Its protein product is CASSLEVGTGTYEQYF.

This clonotype was observed many times. The CDR3: CASSKVSGSSSGANVLTF. CDR3 nucleotides: TGTGCCAGCAGTAAAGTTTCCGGCAGTAGCTCTGGGGCCAACGTCCTGACTTTC. The rearrangement joins TRBV6-2 or TRBV6-3 to TRBJ2-6, with D hard to call. Trimming removed 5 bases at V and 0 bases at J, with 17 bases between. Germline CDR1 MNHEY, CDR2 SVGEGT. This CDR3 spans 18 amino acids.

This chain joins TRBV27 and TRBJ1-1; D is unresolved. The CDR3 extends over 14 amino acids. Germline CDR1 and CDR2: MNHEY and SMNVEV (reference sequence). V shed 7 bases and J shed 5 bases, with 17 bases lying between them. As DNA, the CDR3 is TGTGCCAGCAACTCCCTAGGATCGGGTACTGAAGCTTTCTTT. Translation gives CASNSLGSGTEAFF.

The V call is TRBV25-1, the J call TRBJ1-1; possibly TRBD1 for D (5 bases). CDR1 and CDR2 from the germline V gene are MGHDK and SYGVNS. V lost 4 bases and J lost 5, with 11 bases in between. The CDR3 has 13 residues. The DNA of the CDR3 is TGTGCCAGCAGTGGAGGGGACGGGACTGAAGCTTTCTTT. It yields the protein CASSGGDGTEAFF.

This clonotype was seen ten or more times. The rearrangement uses TRBV7-2 and TRBJ2-2; TRBD2 aligns across 11 bases. Germline V gene sequence: CDR1 SGHTA, CDR2 FQGNSA. V shed 2 bases, J shed 5 bases, and the junction held 4 bases outside the gene matches. This CDR3 contains 16 residues. CDR3 nucleotide sequence: TGTGCCAGCAGCTTAAAACTAGCGGGGGTTACCGGGGAGCTGTTTTTT. This encodes CASSLKLAGVTGELFF.

The table lists this clonotype with a few counts. The chain recombines TRBV27 with TRBJ2-7; D is undetermined. Germline V gene sequence: CDR1 MNHEY, CDR2 SMNVEV (reference sequence). This CDR3 has 13 residues. Trimming removed 3 bases from V and 2 bases from J, with 8 bases in between. CDR3 bases: TGTGCCAGCAGTTTGAGTCAGGCCTACGAGCAGTACTTC. Protein product: CASSLSQAYEQYF.

The chain couples TRBV2 to TRBJ2-4, with TRBD1 matching over 7 bases. The CDR3 spans 20 residues. With V trimmed by 1 base and J by 1 base, 16 bases remained unmatched. Germline V gene lookup returns CDR1 SNHLY and CDR2 FYNNEI. The DNA of the CDR3 is TGTGCCAGCAGTGAAGACCGGCTAGAGTACAGGGGAGATGCCAAAAACATTCAGTACTTC. Translation: CASSEDRLEYRGDAKNIQYF.

The chain links TRBV5-6 to TRBJ2-3; D possibly matches TRBD1 or TRBD2 (5 bases each). Trimming cost V 4 bases and J 1 base, with 7 bases left between them. Germline V gene sequence: CDR1 SGHDT, CDR2 YYEEEE. The CDR3 consists of 13 residues. The CDR3 region has the DNA TGTGCCAGCAGCCCGGGACGCACAGATACGCAGTATTTT. Translated, it gives CASSPGRTDTQYF.